The 27 T cell receptor beta chains below come from one sample, sequenced in a study of molecular identifiers for immune sequencing clone quantification. MiXCR, run by TCRdb on the PCR reads, gives a single entry per CDR3 protein. The table lists more than 450,000 distinct CDR3 sequences, 20% to 25% of them singletons. The sample comprised naive CD8+ T cells from blood, with Jurkat cell RNA spiked in. As to subset: FACS-sorted CD8+CD4-CCR7+CD45RA+ naive T cells. All receptors come from a human donor in good health. Some libraries in this study had Jurkat cell RNA spiked in.

This clonotype was counted ten times or more. The genes are TRBV5-1 and TRBJ2-7; D is perhaps TRBD1 (6 bases). Per the germline V gene, CDR1 is SGHRS and CDR2 is YFSETQ. CDR3 length: 14 residues. Trimming pared 4 bases from V and 4 bases from J, leaving 15 bases between. The CDR3 DNA reads as TGCGCCAGCAGCATTTTACAGGGCTCTTACGAGCAGTACTTC. This gives the protein CASSILQGSYEQYF.

The table lists this clonotype with many counts. The CDR3 coding sequence is TGTGCCAGTAGTCCTCCAGGACAGGGAATTTTAAATACGCAGTATTTT. Its translation: CASSPPGQGILNTQYF. V usage is TRBV19 and J usage is TRBJ2-3, with 8 nucleotides matching TRBD1. V dropped 5 bases and J dropped 7; count of bases not matched to a gene: 14. The CDR3 length is 16 residues. Germline V lookup: CDR1 LNHDA, CDR2 SQIVND (reference sequence).

With regard to this clonotype: Without the conserved terminal phenylalanine or tryptophan, this CDR3 likely stems from a read error. The rearrangement joins TRBV5-6 to TRBJ1-2, with D hard to call. The CDR3 is made up of 12 amino acids. In germline, CDR1 is SGHDT, CDR2 YYEEEE. Trimming cost V 4 bases and J 4 bases, with 8 bases left between them. The CDR3, as DNA: TGTGCCAGCAGCCTGGAGAGCTATGGCTACACCCTC. It is translated as CASSLESYGYTL.

The CDR3 sequence: CASRATGPQETQYF. DNA for the CDR3: TGTGCCAGCAGGGCGACAGGCCCCCAAGAGACCCAGTACTTC. The gene calls are TRBV2 and TRBJ2-5; D is perhaps TRBD1 (6 bases). The germline gives CDR1 SNHLY, CDR2 FYNNEI. The CDR3 is made up of 14 amino acids. V gave up 6 bases and J gave up 1 base, with 12 bases separating them.

This chain links TRBV19 with TRBJ2-1; 8 bases fit TRBD2. CDR1 and CDR2 from the germline V gene are LNHDA and SQIVND (reference sequence). This CDR3 has 15 residues. Trimming cost V 3 bases and J 4 bases; bases outside gene matches: 5. CDR3 amino acids: CASSISSGHYNEQFF. In DNA, the CDR3 is TGTGCCAGTAGTATTTCTAGCGGGCATTACAATGAGCAGTTCTTC.

The CDR3 sequence is CASSEFSIGAPDTQYF. The CDR3 DNA reads TGTGCCAGCAGTGAATTTTCCATTGGGGCCCCAGATACGCAGTATTTT. The chain is built from TRBV25-1 and TRBJ2-3, with D perhaps TRBD1 (5 bases). V lost 1 base to trimming and J lost 4 bases, with 15 bases between them. The CDR3 is made up of 16 amino acids. The germline CDR1 and CDR2 sequences are MGHDK and SYGVNS.

This chain connects TRBV20-1 to TRBJ2-5; D remains unclear. Germline CDR1 and CDR2: DFQATT and SNEGSKA (reference sequence). V was pared by 8 bases and J by 2 bases, with 15 bases between. This CDR3 comprises 13 residues. In nucleotides, the CDR3 is TGCAGTACTCTTATTTTAGAACAAGAGACCCAGTACTTC. This encodes CSTLILEQETQYF.

The chain employs TRBV12-3 or TRBV12-4 and TRBJ2-1; the match to TRBD2 covers 7 bases. The CDR3 contains 15 residues. V lost 6 bases to trimming and J lost 3 bases; unmatched junction nucleotides: 8. The chain's CDR3 is CASSSSSGRYNEQFF. The CDR3 DNA follows: TGTGCCAGCAGCTCCTCTAGCGGACGCTACAATGAGCAGTTCTTC.

This chain uses TRBV11-2 with TRBJ1-5; D not resolved. The CDR3 loop spans 14 amino acids. Per the germline V gene, CDR1 is SGHAT and CDR2 is FQNNGV. V lost 6 bases to trimming and J lost 4 bases, with 13 bases between them. DNA of the CDR3: TGTGCCAGCAGTTCTAGGTCCGGGAATCAGCCCCAGCATTTT. This gives the protein CASSSRSGNQPQHF. Full variable domain (remainder filled in from reference TRBV11-2 and TRBJ1-5): EAGVAQSPRYKIIEKRQSVAFWCNPISGHATLYWYQQILGQGPKLLIQFQNNGVVDDSQLPKDRFSAERLKGVDSTLKIQPAKLEDSAVYLCASSSRSGNQPQHFGDGTRLSIL.

This clonotype has at least ten counts. The J gene is TRBJ1-2, the V gene TRBV4-3, with D tentatively TRBD1 (5 bases). The germline V gene encodes CDR1 LGHNA and CDR2 YSLEER. Trimming removed 0 bases from V and 4 bases from J, with 9 bases in between. CDR3 length: 14 amino acids. CDR3: CASSQDRVGYGYTF. The CDR3 DNA follows: TGCGCCAGCAGCCAAGACAGGGTCGGCTATGGCTACACCTTC.

The chain uses TRBV15 and TRBJ2-7; 7 nucleotides align to TRBD1. Germline loops: CDR1 LNHNV, CDR2 YYDKDF (reference sequence). CDR3 size: 16 residues. The V segment lost 3 bases and the J segment 2 bases; nucleotides outside the gene matches: 10. CDR3 sequence (DNA): TGTGCCACCAGCAGGGTAAGACAGGGTGCGGCCTACGAGCAGTACTTC. The encoded protein is CATSRVRQGAAYEQYF.

The chain has TRBV7-9 and TRBJ2-1, with D perhaps given as TRBD1 or TRBD2 (7 bases each). The length of the CDR3 is 18 residues. Trimming shortened V by 5 bases and J by 3 bases, and 23 bases separated the two germline ends. Germline V gene sequence: CDR1 SEHNR, CDR2 FQNEAQ (reference sequence). CDR3 sequence (DNA): TGTGCCAGCAGCACGACCGGGACAGCCCGGGGGGTCTACAATGAGCAGTTCTTC. Amino acids: CASSTTGTARGVYNEQFF.

This clonotype was found many times. The chain carries TRBV2 and TRBJ2-7; 7 bases fit TRBD1. Losses at the gene ends were 4 bases for V and 6 bases for J; bases not matched to a gene: 6. Germline loops: CDR1 SNHLY, CDR2 FYNNEI. This CDR3 comprises 13 residues. This CDR3 reads CASSGDRLGEQYF. The CDR3 DNA follows: TGTGCCAGCAGTGGGGACAGACTGGGCGAGCAGTACTTC.

On this clonotype: Because it lacks the conserved phenylalanine or tryptophan at the end, this CDR3 is likely a read error. The gene calls are TRBV5-3 and TRBJ1-6; D not certain. TRBV5-3 is known as an ORF, though its function is uncertain. This CDR3 is built from 16 residues. The DNA of the CDR3 is TGTGCCAGCAGCTTGGGCCCTATGGCCTATAATTCACCCCTCCACATT. Translation gives CASSLGPMAYNSPLHI.

Turning to this clonotype: This sequence may be a read error, since a much larger clone differs from it by one base. The chain has TRBV28 and TRBJ1-4, with D unclear. The CDR3 runs 12 residues. CDR1 and CDR2 (germline): MDHEN, SYDVKM. The CDR3 here is CASSPSNGKLFF. In nucleotides, the CDR3 is TGTGCCAGCAGTCCGTCTAATGGAAAACTGTTTTTT.

The chain links TRBV7-9 to TRBJ2-7, with TRBD2 identical over 14 bases. After removal of 5 bases from V and 3 bases from J, the junction contained 6 bases not matched to a gene. Germline V CDR1 and CDR2: SEHNR, FQNEAQ (reference sequence). The CDR3 is 16 residues long. As DNA, the CDR3 is TGTGCCAGCAGCGGAGTGGGACTAGCGGGAGTCTACGAGCAGTACTTC. Translated: CASSGVGLAGVYEQYF.

The rearrangement joins TRBV19 to TRBJ2-7; no clear D. The germline CDR1 and CDR2 sequences are LNHDA and SQIVND (reference sequence). This CDR3 is 14 amino acids long. V was pared by 1 base and J by 7 bases, with 14 bases between. As DNA, the CDR3 is TGTGCCAGTAGTATAGTGGCCGCCTTGAGTGAGCAGTACTTC. Protein sequence: CASSIVAALSEQYF.

The sample holds many counts of this clonotype. V gene TRBV29-1 combines with J gene TRBJ2-1; TRBD2 agrees at 7 bases. Germline CDR1 SQVTM, CDR2 ANQGSEA. The CDR3 contains 13 residues. V trimming: 1 base; J trimming: 9 bases; junction bases outside the gene matches: 6. CDR3 DNA: TGCAGCGTTGAAGTAGATTCTAGCGGTGAGCAGTTCTTC. It codes for CSVEVDSSGEQFF.

This clonotype has at least ten counts. The V call is TRBV12-3 or TRBV12-4, the J call TRBJ2-3; TRBD2 might be the D (8 bases). V was shortened by 5 bases and J by 6 bases, with 21 bases between the two germline ends. The CDR3 loop spans 16 amino acids. CDR3 coding DNA: TGTGCCAGCAGTCCGACAGGGACTAGTCTCTTGGATACGCAGTATTTT. Its translation is CASSPTGTSLLDTQYF.

The table lists this clonotype with many counts. V usage is TRBV12-3 or TRBV12-4 and J usage is TRBJ1-5; D unclear. Trimming removed 5 bases from V and 2 bases from J, with 10 bases in between. The CDR3 covers 14 residues. DNA of the CDR3: TGTGCCAGCAGTCCGGCGGGTGGCAATCAGCCCCAGCATTTT. Residues: CASSPAGGNQPQHF.

The sample holds many counts of this clonotype. V and J are TRBV7-9 and TRBJ2-7; 7 bases align to TRBD1. Germline V gene data show CDR1 as SEHNR and CDR2 as FQNEAQ (reference sequence). This CDR3 has 15 amino acids. After removal of 4 bases from V and 0 bases from J, the junction contained 6 bases not matched to a gene. CDR3: CASSSNRDSSYEQYF. DNA for the CDR3: TGTGCCAGCAGCTCGAATAGGGACAGCTCCTACGAGCAGTACTTC.

In its sample, this clonotype was seen many times. This rearrangement joins TRBV7-2 to TRBJ2-1; D is ambiguous. The CDR3 is made up of 12 amino acids. Trimming removed 1 base at V and 7 bases at J, with 5 bases between. The germline CDR1 and CDR2 sequences are SGHTA and FQGNSA. CDR3 in DNA: TGTGCCAGCAGCTTAGGTGAGAATGAGCAGTTCTTC. This gives the protein CASSLGENEQFF.

The chain has TRBV27 and TRBJ2-6; TRBD2 might be the D (6 bases). The CDR3 contains 17 residues. Between the trimmed V and J ends, which lost 3 bases and 0 bases, there was a span of 12 bases. The germline V gene has CDR1 MNHEY and CDR2 SMNVEV (reference sequence). The CDR3 here is CASSFTVAASGANVLTF. CDR3 in DNA: TGTGCCAGCAGTTTTACGGTAGCGGCCTCTGGGGCCAACGTCCTGACTTTC.

This clonotype showed up many times. V gene TRBV7-8 combines with J gene TRBJ1-1; D is ambiguous. CDR3 length: 13 residues. Germline lookup yields CDR1 SGHVS and CDR2 FQNEAQ. V was trimmed by 2 bases and J by 2 bases, leaving 6 bases between them. This CDR3 reads CASSLYRNTEAFF. As DNA, the CDR3 is TGTGCCAGCAGCTTATACAGAAACACTGAAGCTTTCTTT.

This clonotype was observed many times. The rearrangement links TRBV19 to TRBJ1-5; no definite D call. Germline lookup yields CDR1 LNHDA and CDR2 SQIVND (reference sequence). CDR3 length equals 15 residues. V lost 5 bases, J lost 3 bases, and 14 bases lay in between. The CDR3 region has the DNA TGTGCCAGTAGTTTGGGCTGGGGTCTCAATCAGCCCCAGCATTTT. Amino acids: CASSLGWGLNQPQHF.

The chain is built from TRBV7-8 and TRBJ1-1; D might be TRBD1 (5 bases). The CDR3 totals 18 residues. V was pared by 6 bases and J by 4 bases, with 27 bases between. Germline V gene sequence: CDR1 SGHVS, CDR2 FQNEAQ. The CDR3 sequence is CASRSLRLRGRQGTEAFF. For the CDR3, the DNA is TGTGCCAGCAGGTCACTAAGGCTCCGGGGACGTCAGGGCACTGAAGCTTTCTTT.

As regards this clonotype: A much larger clone differs by one base, so this may be a read error. The gene calls are TRBV27 and TRBJ2-7; 7 positions match TRBD1. V lost 8 bases, J lost 4 bases, and 8 bases stayed unmatched. CDR1 and CDR2 from the germline V gene are MNHEY and SMNVEV (reference sequence). This CDR3 has 13 amino acids. The CDR3 loop is CASSDRWPYEQYF. CDR3 nucleotide sequence: TGTGCCAGCTCGGACAGGTGGCCTTACGAGCAGTACTTC.